A single TCR beta chain is shown here with its context. In germline, CDR1 is MNHEY, CDR2 SVGAGI. The CDR3 length is 13 residues. The junction had 5 bases not matched to a gene; V was cut back by 8 bases and J by 8 bases. The sample comes from a study of blood T cell repertoires in COVID-19. About the study: COVID-19 samples, acute and convalescent, were from the United States, Italy and Spain. Sample material is recorded as cDNA or gDNA derived from T cells, B-cell-depleted T cells, or PBMCs.

In the source study's methods: Using reference gene primer amplification, nucleated cell counts were estimated. Clones were read by immunoSEQ multiplex PCR, and TCRdb kept only the in-frame ones, dropping some. V, J and clone size are taken as reported in that table, and D and trimming were inferred from the DNA itself. This repertoire shows 40,000 to 60,000 clones, approximately 86% found once; its top ten account for about 4%. The sequenced material came from peripheral blood. The rearrangement links TRBV6-5 to TRBJ2-1, with 11 bases lining up with TRBD2. The clonotype was recovered from a man aged 80 or over with active COVID-19. CDR3 loop: CASSLAGGDEQFF. The CDR3 region has the DNA TGTGCCAGCTCTTTAGCGGGAGGGGATGAGCAGTTCTTC.